The sample holds a few counts of the clone carrying this T cell receptor beta chain. What it binds is unknown. This specimen belongs to a study of T cell responses to AZD1222 COVID-19 vaccine. Findings and caveats of the study: The study sampled repertoires only after the peak T cell response. A rise in Spike-specific TCR breadth and depth followed two AZD1222 doses. Only five to seven individuals given AZD1222 were seropositive at baseline. Vaccine-associated CD4 TCRs ranged over spike, dominating at 160-218 and 743-854.

Profiling relied on immunoSEQ multiplex PCR, and the TCRdb table lists in-frame clones only, not all of them. The profile covers 150,000 to 200,000 clones, with over 80% appearing a single time and more than 4% taken by the ten largest. The CDR3 has 12 amino acids. CDR1 and CDR2 (germline): MDHEN, SYDVKM. V dropped 3 bases and J dropped 7 bases, with 7 bases sitting between them. This sequence originates from an adult who received the MenACWY meningococcal vaccine as a control. V gene TRBV28 combines with J gene TRBJ2-1, with D unclear. The specimen comprised peripheral blood, sampled 28 days after the second dose of the MenACWY control vaccine. This chain's CDR3 is CASSFWGNEQFF. The CDR3 coding sequence is TGTGCCAGCAGTTTCTGGGGTAATGAGCAGTTCTTC.